This TCR beta chain was sequenced in a study of blood T cell repertoires in COVID-19. Study context: COVID-19 samples from acute and convalescent phases originated in the United States, Italy and Spain. PBMCs, B-cell-depleted T cells, or T cells were the source of the cDNA or gDNA that made up the material.

Methods used by the authors: Nucleated cell counts were estimated from reference gene primer amplification. TCRdb's copy holds only in-frame clones and misses some; the assay was immunoSEQ multiplex PCR. Clone size and the V and J calls come from that table; the DNA yielded D and trimming. The repertoire has under 50,000 clones, about four fifths of them found once; the top ten carry roughly 4.4%. Germline V CDR1 and CDR2: MGHRA, YSYEKL. The CDR3 runs 16 residues. V was clipped by 0 bases and J by 2 bases; unmatched bases: 6. This chain links TRBV4-1 with TRBJ2-7, with TRBD1 identical over 8 bases. The sample was peripheral blood. The origin of this receptor is a woman aged 70-85 years with acute or convalescent COVID-19. This chain's CDR3 is CASSQEVQGVTYEQYF. The CDR3 nucleotides are TGCGCCAGCAGCCAAGAGGTACAGGGGGTTACCTACGAGCAGTACTTC.